The rows below give T cell receptor beta chains drawn from one sample of a study of blood T cell repertoires in COVID-19. Only in-frame clones appear in the TCRdb table, and some are missing; sequencing was by immunoSEQ multiplex PCR. Of about 45,000 clones listed, around 80% are singletons. Sequenced material: peripheral blood. These receptors all stem from a man in his sixties or seventies with acute or convalescent COVID-19. CDR3s leave out the opening cysteine and the closing phenylalanine or tryptophan.

v_gene	len	j_gene	CDR3aa
TRBV11-3	11	TRBJ1-3	ASSFGQGNTIY
TRBV12-3/TRBV12-4	11	TRBJ1-5	ASSLASGLAQH
TRBV19	15	TRBJ2-1	ASSISHSGSSYNEQF
TRBV9	13	TRBJ2-5	ASSEQRGGRETQY
TRBV28	9	TRBJ1-2	AARLNYGYT
TRBV7-9	11	TRBJ1-5	ASSFGPNQPQH
TRBV27	9	TRBJ2-7	ASWQGNEQY
TRBV15	13	TRBJ1-5	ATSRATGENQPQH
TRBV5-1	13	TRBJ2-7	ASKNRDYGSYEQY
TRBV4-2	14	TRBJ1-6	ASSQEARDFSAPLH
TRBV29-1	9	TRBJ2-7	SVGQYYEQY
TRBV14	13	TRBJ1-6	ASSQDAGIYSPLH
TRBV5-6	12	TRBJ1-2	ASSQDRANYGYT
TRBV7-3	13	TRBJ2-1	ASSLTLAFYDEQF
TRBV5-1	17	TRBJ1-6	ASSLAGSIRSSKNSPLH
TRBV6-5	9	TRBJ2-7	ASRTGYEQY